This TCR beta chain was observed in a study of T cells in Graves' hyperthyroidism and ophthalmopathy. The CDR3 sequence is 15 residues long. With 4 bases removed from V and 9 bases from J, the gap between germline ends came to 19 bases. CDR1 and CDR2 from the germline V gene are SGHVS and FNYEAQ. Disease duration under 2 months; hyperthyroidism patients were aged 18 to 65. Uncontrolled infection, other autoimmune disease, pregnancy or lactation disqualified patients from enrolment. RNA transcripts were the template for amplifying TCR beta CDR3 regions. A first-round RT-PCR of the TCR CDR3 used the HTBI primer set. TCRdb re-called the multiplex PCR reads through MiXCR, storing one row per CDR3 protein. The profile shows approximately 560,000 distinct CDR3 sequences, roughly 14% of them singletons. Study-level results: Prediction of ophthalmopathy progression came a median 6.5 months pre-onset.

The sample holds many counts of this clonotype. What it recognizes is unknown. The receptor was isolated from a woman between 25 and 40 years old with Graves' hyperthyroidism. V is TRBV7-6 and J is TRBJ2-1; tentatively, D is TRBD1 (7 bases). The sequencing sample was made of blood. This CDR3 is CASSSVRGADFEQFF. The CDR3 nucleotides read TGTGCCAGCAGCTCCGTCAGGGGGGCGGACTTTGAGCAGTTCTTC. The whole variable domain, filled in from reference TRBV7-6 and TRBJ2-1, reads GAGVSQSPRYKVTKRGQDVALRCDPISGHVSLYWYRQALGQGPEFLTYFNYEAQQDKSGLPNDRFSAERPEGSISTLTIQRTEQRDSAMYRCASSSVRGADFEQFFGPGTRLTVL.